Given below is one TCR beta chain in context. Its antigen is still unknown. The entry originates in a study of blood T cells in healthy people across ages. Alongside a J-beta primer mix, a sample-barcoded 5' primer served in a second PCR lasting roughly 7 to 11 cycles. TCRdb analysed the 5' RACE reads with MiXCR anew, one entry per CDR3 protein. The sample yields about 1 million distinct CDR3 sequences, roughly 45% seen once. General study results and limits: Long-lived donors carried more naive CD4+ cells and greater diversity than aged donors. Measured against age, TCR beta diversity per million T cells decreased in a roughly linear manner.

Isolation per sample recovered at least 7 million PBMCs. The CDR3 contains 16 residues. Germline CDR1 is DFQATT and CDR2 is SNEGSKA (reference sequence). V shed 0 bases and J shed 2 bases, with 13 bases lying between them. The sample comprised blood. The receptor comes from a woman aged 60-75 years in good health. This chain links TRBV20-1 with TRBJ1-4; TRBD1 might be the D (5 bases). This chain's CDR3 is CSAREGPASTNEKLFF. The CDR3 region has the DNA TGCAGTGCTAGAGAGGGACCGGCATCCACTAATGAAAAACTGTTTTTT.